The rows below give T cell receptor beta chains drawn from one sample of a study of human T cells and chemical hapten exposure. TCRdb used MiXCR to reprocess the RACE reads, holding one entry per CDR3 protein. Of a few hundred thousand distinct CDR3 sequences listed, over 6% are singletons. The sample was whole blood, taken in connection with sensitization to the hapten diphenylcyclopropenone (DPC). These receptor sequences come from a woman in her late teens or twenties with alopecia areata. Some clones in this sample may be carry-over from other donors' samples. The CDR3 runs from the conserved cysteine through the conserved F or W. Each record gives: D gene, J gene, clone size, V gene, CDR3 protein, CDR3 DNA. The D gene is left open where the match is weak. Rows give clone size only sometimes, using once, few, many, or a class for an expanded clone.

d_call: -; j_call: TRBJ2-2; clone_size: -; v_call: TRBV6-5; cdr3_aa: CASSYTGPNTGELFF; cdr3_nt: TGTGCCAGCAGCTACACGGGACCGAACACCGGGGAGCTGTTTTTT
d_call: -; j_call: TRBJ1-3; clone_size: many; v_call: TRBV4-2; cdr3_aa: CASLPGRGPGNTIYF; cdr3_nt: TGTGCCAGCCTACCCGGCAGGGGTCCTGGAAACACCATATATTTT
d_call: TRBD1; j_call: TRBJ2-3; clone_size: many; v_call: TRBV28; cdr3_aa: CASRDRGSDTQYF; cdr3_nt: TGTGCCAGCCGGGACAGGGGGTCAGATACGCAGTATTTT
d_call: -; j_call: TRBJ2-2; clone_size: -; v_call: TRBV5-4; cdr3_aa: CASSLDFNTGELFF; cdr3_nt: TGTGCCAGCAGCTTGGACTTTAACACCGGGGAGCTGTTTTTT
d_call: -; j_call: TRBJ2-1; clone_size: -; v_call: TRBV3-1; cdr3_aa: CASSQVGGSYNEQFF; cdr3_nt: TGTGCCAGCAGCCAAGTGGGAGGATCCTACAATGAGCAGTTCTTC
d_call: -; j_call: TRBJ1-2; clone_size: many; v_call: TRBV7-9; cdr3_aa: CASSSLRANAEGYTF; cdr3_nt: TGTGCCAGCAGCTCCCTTCGGGCCAACGCAGAGGGCTACACCTTC
d_call: -; j_call: TRBJ1-1; clone_size: many; v_call: TRBV20-1; cdr3_aa: CSAPTRLLDKPNTEAFF; cdr3_nt: TGCAGTGCTCCAACGAGGCTCTTAGACAAGCCCAACACTGAAGCTTTCTTT
d_call: TRBD2; j_call: TRBJ2-3; clone_size: many; v_call: TRBV5-1; cdr3_aa: CASSLGLAGRTDTQYF; cdr3_nt: TGCGCCAGCAGCTTGGGACTAGCGGGCCGCACAGATACGCAGTATTTT
d_call: -; j_call: TRBJ2-3; clone_size: -; v_call: TRBV6-5; cdr3_aa: CASSLSGASTDTQYF; cdr3_nt: TGTGCCAGCAGCCTTTCGGGGGCTAGCACAGATACGCAGTATTTT
d_call: -; j_call: TRBJ1-5; clone_size: -; v_call: TRBV2; cdr3_aa: CASRGQIQNQPQHF; cdr3_nt: TGTGCCAGCAGGGGGCAGATACAGAATCAGCCCCAGCATTTT
d_call: -; j_call: TRBJ2-7; clone_size: -; v_call: TRBV4-2; cdr3_aa: CASSRAGTYAVF; cdr3_nt: TGTGCCAGCAGCCGCGCCGGGACTTATGCGGTCTTC
d_call: -; j_call: TRBJ1-2; clone_size: few; v_call: TRBV7-9; cdr3_aa: CASRSSRGPSGNYGYTF; cdr3_nt: TGTGCCAGCAGGTCCTCCAGGGGCCCCAGCGGTAACTATGGCTACACCTTC